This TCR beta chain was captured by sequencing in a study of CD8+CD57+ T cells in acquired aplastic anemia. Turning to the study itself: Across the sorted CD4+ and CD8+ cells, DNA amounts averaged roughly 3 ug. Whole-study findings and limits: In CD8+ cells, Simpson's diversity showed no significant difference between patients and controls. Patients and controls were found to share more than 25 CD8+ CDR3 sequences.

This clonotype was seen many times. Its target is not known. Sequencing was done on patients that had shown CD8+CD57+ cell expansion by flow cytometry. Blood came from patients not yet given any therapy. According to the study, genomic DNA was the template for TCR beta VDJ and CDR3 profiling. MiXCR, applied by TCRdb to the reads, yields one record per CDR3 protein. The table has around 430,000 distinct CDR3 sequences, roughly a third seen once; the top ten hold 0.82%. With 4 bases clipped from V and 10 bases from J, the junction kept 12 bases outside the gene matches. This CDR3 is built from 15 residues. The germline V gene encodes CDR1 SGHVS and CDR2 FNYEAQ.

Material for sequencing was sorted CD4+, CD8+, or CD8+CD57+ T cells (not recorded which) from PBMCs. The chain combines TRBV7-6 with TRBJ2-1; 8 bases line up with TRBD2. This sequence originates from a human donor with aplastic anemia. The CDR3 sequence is CASSSTSSLAGEQFF. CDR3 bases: TGTGCCAGCAGCTCCACCAGCTCTCTAGCGGGCGAGCAGTTCTTC.